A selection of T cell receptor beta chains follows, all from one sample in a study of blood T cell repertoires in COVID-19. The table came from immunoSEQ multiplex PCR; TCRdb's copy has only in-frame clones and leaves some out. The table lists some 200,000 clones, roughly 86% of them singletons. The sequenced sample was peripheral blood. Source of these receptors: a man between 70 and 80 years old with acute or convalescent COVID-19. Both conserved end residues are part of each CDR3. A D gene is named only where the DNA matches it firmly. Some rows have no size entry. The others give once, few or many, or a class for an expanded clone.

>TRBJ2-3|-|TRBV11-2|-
TGTGCCAGCAGCCCCCTTTGGGGTAGCGACACAGATACGCAGTATTTT
CASSPLWGSDTDTQYF
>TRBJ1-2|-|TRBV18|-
TGTGCCAGCTCACCGACAGGTACTAACTATGGCTACACCTTC
CASSPTGTNYGYTF
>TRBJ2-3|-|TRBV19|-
TGTGCCAGTAGTAAGACAGATCCCCGAGCAGATACGCAGTATTTT
CASSKTDPRADTQYF
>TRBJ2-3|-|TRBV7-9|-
TGTGCCAGCAGCTCCCAAATGGACAGCGCTAGCACAGATACGCAGTATTTT
CASSSQMDSASTDTQYF
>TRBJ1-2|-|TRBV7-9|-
TGTGCCAGCAGCTTAGCAGGGGGGGCAGGCGGCTACACCTTC
CASSLAGGAGGYTF
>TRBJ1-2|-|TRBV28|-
TGTGCCAGCAGTTATGTATATGGCTACACCTTC
CASSYVYGYTF
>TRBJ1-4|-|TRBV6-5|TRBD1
TGTGCCAGCAGGACAGGGCATACTAATGAAAAACTGTTTTTT
CASRTGHTNEKLFF
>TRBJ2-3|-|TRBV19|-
TGTGCCAGTAGTTTCCAGGTGCGGGACCCAAATACAGATACGCAGTATTTT
CASSFQVRDPNTDTQYF
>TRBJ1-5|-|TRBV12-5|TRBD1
TGTGCTAGTGGTTCCCAGACAGGGTCGGGGAATCAGCCCCAGCATTTT
CASGSQTGSGNQPQHF
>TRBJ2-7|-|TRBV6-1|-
TGTGCCAGCAGTGACCAACAGAGCTCCTACGAGCAGTACTTC
CASSDQQSSYEQYF
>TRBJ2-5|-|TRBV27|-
TGTGCCAGCAGTCCGAACTTCGGGGCCCAGTACTTC
CASSPNFGAQYF
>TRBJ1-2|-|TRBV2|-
TGTGCCAGCAGCCCTGGGGGGGGTTATGGCTACACCTTC
CASSPGGGYGYTF
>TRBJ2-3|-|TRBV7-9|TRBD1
TGTGCCAGCAGCCCGGACAGGGTTGCAGATACGCAGTATTTT
CASSPDRVADTQYF
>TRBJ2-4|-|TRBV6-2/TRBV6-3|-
TGTGCCAGCAGTTACGAGAGCAAAAACATTCAGTACTTC
CASSYESKNIQYF
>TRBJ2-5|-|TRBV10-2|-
TGCGCCAGCAGTGAGACTCCCCCAGGAACCCAGTACTTC
CASSETPPGTQYF
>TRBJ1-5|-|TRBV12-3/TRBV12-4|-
TGTGCCAGCAGTTTAGGCAGATATCAGCCCCAGCATTTT
CASSLGRYQPQHF
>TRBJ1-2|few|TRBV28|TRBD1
TGTGCCAGCAGGAGACAGGGGCCGGGCTACACCTTC
CASRRQGPGYTF
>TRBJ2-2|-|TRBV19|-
TGTGCCAGTACAACCCGCGGGTCCGGTGACACCGGGGAGCTGTTTTTT
CASTTRGSGDTGELFF
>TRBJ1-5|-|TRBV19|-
TGTGCCACTGCCGGAGACAGCGAGCAACATAGCAATCAGCCCCAGCATTTT
CATAGDSEQHSNQPQHF
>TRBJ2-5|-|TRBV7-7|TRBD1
TGTGCTAGCAGCCCCGGGACAGGGGAAGAGACCCAGTACTTC
CASSPGTGEETQYF
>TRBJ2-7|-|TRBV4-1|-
TGCGCCAGCAGCCCCCAGGACAGTTTCTACGAGCAGTACTTC
CASSPQDSFYEQYF
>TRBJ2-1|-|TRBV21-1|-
TGTGCCAGCCTCACTAGCGCGAGCTCTAAAGGGTCTTACAATGAGCAGTTCTTC
CASLTSASSKGSYNEQFF
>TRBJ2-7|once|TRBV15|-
TGTGCCACCAGCAGAGATCAGAGGCTCGAGCAGTACTTC
CATSRDQRLEQYF
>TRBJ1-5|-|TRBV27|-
TGTGCCAGCAGTTTAAAGGCAGGGGTGGGCAATCAGCCCCAGCATTTT
CASSLKAGVGNQPQHF
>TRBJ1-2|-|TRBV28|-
TGTGCCAGCAGTTTACGACAGTATGGCTACACCTTC
CASSLRQYGYTF
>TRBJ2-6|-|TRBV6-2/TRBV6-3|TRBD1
TGTGCCAGCAGTTACCCGCCGACAGGGGCAAGCTCTGGGGCCAACGTCCTGACTTTC
CASSYPPTGASSGANVLTF
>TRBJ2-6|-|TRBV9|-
TGTGCCAGCAGCGTTCAGGGAGGGGCCAACGTCCTGACTTTC
CASSVQGGANVLTF
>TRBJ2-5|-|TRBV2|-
TGTGCCAGCGAGGACGCGACAGGGTGGGGCGGGGTCGACGAGACCCAGTACTTC
CASEDATGWGGVDETQYF